A selection of T cell receptor beta chains follows, all from one sample in a study of T cell responses to AZD1222 COVID-19 vaccine. Repertoires were generated with immunoSEQ multiplex PCR, while TCRdb's copy carries only in-frame clones and drops some. The data show fewer than 150,000 clones, about 85% seen once. Sequencing was performed on peripheral blood, taken on day 0 of AZD1222 vaccination. These receptor sequences come from an adult in good health. Both conserved end residues are part of each CDR3. Fields, in order: CDR3 length, clone size, D gene, V gene, J gene, CDR3 protein, CDR3 DNA. The D gene is left open where the match is weak. Not all rows give a size; the values are once, few, many and, for expanded clones, a class.

14	-	-	TRBV6-4	TRBJ2-2	CASSISGGSGELFF	TGTGCCAGCAGTATTTCCGGTGGCTCCGGGGAGCTGTTTTTT
14	once	-	TRBV7-2	TRBJ1-6	CASSSQLGRSPLHF	TGTGCCAGCAGCTCACAGCTAGGGCGATCACCCCTCCACTTT
12	few	-	TRBV2	TRBJ1-4	CAGHGGDEKLFF	TGTGCCGGTCACGGGGGTGATGAAAAACTGTTTTTT
13	-	-	TRBV14	TRBJ1-2	CASSQDRVWGYTF	TGTGCCAGCAGCCAAGACAGGGTATGGGGCTACACCTTC
15	-	TRBD1	TRBV12-5	TRBJ1-1	CASGPMGQSNTEAFF	TGTGCTAGTGGTCCAATGGGACAGTCGAACACTGAAGCTTTCTTT
13	-	-	TRBV28	TRBJ1-1	CAHNGGVGTEAFF	TGTGCCCACAACGGGGGTGTGGGCACTGAAGCTTTCTTT
16	-	-	TRBV9	TRBJ2-7	CASSVEGGESSYEQYF	TGTGCCAGCAGCGTAGAAGGGGGAGAAAGCTCCTACGAGCAGTACTTC
15	few	TRBD2	TRBV6-5	TRBJ2-3	CASNRGAGGSDTQYF	TGTGCCAGCAATCGAGGAGCGGGGGGGTCGGATACGCAGTATTTT
14	-	-	TRBV7-2	TRBJ2-7	CASSLETPGYEQYF	TGTGCCAGCAGCTTAGAGACCCCCGGGTACGAGCAGTACTTC
17	-	-	TRBV5-1	TRBJ2-6	CASSLAGGYSGANVLTF	TGCGCCAGCAGCTTGGCGGGCGGCTACTCTGGGGCCAACGTCCTGACTTTC
17	-	TRBD2	TRBV9	TRBJ2-1	CASSVGVAGGPSYEQFF	TGTGCCAGCAGCGTAGGGGTAGCGGGGGGGCCCTCCTATGAGCAGTTCTTC
14	-	TRBD1	TRBV7-2	TRBJ1-5	CASSSGQGGQPQHF	TGTGCCAGCAGCTCGGGACAGGGAGGGCAGCCCCAGCATTTT
14	-	-	TRBV7-2	TRBJ2-2	CASRAGLVTGELFF	TGTGCCAGCAGGGCCGGCCTTGTCACCGGGGAGCTGTTTTTT
19	-	TRBD1	TRBV4-1	TRBJ2-2	CASSQDFRLGTGITGELFF	TGCGCCAGCAGCCAAGATTTTCGGCTTGGGACAGGTATTACCGGGGAGCTGTTTTTT
12	-	-	TRBV7-3	TRBJ2-2	CASSQDNGELFF	TGTGCCAGCAGCCAGGACAACGGGGAGCTGTTTTTT
11	once	-	TRBV29-1	TRBJ2-7	CSVEERGRPDF	TGCAGCGTTGAAGAGCGCGGACGCCCGGACTTC
13	-	-	TRBV4-1	TRBJ1-1	CASSQTSDIEAFF	TGCGCCAGCAGTCAGACCTCGGACATCGAAGCTTTCTTT